This paragraph covers one T cell receptor (beta chain) sequence. What it binds is unknown. The sample comes from a study of cytomegalovirus exposure and HLA in healthy donors. The CDR3 length is 16 residues. V lost 3 bases to trimming and J lost 3 bases; unmatched junction nucleotides: 6. Germline values: CDR1 LNHDA, CDR2 SQIVND (reference sequence). Sequencing was performed with immunoSEQ multiplex PCR; in TCRdb, only in-frame clones are kept and a portion is missing. The sample includes about 95,000 clones, around 85% of them seen just once. General observations from the study: Researchers reported that a few CMV-associated chains were confirmed in vitro as CMV antigen-specific. It was fewer than 200 TCR beta chains that were listed as cytomegalovirus-associated. Subsequent analysis showed first-cohort TCR clusters tending to co-occur in some 110 validation repertoires.

The V gene is TRBV19, the J gene TRBJ2-2; 8 bases are a match to TRBD1. Sequences were obtained from PBMCs. The TCR sequence derives from a young man in good health and CMV-seropositive. Written as DNA, the CDR3 is TGTGCCAGTAGTATCGCAGGGGGCTGGGACACCGGGGAGCTGTTTTTT. The encoded protein is CASSIAGGWDTGELFF.